The entry below describes one TCR beta chain. No antigen is known for it. Compared with germline, one end of the junction differs, possibly owing to a read error. The study ran its PCR with 60 Vbeta and 13 Jbeta primers. Clones were sequenced by immunoSEQ multiplex PCR, and TCRdb holds only the in-frame ones, with some missing. The sample contains 80,000 to 100,000 clones, around 70% of which appear only once. The sample originates from a study of cytomegalovirus exposure and HLA in healthy donors. Findings and caveats of the study: A few CMV-associated chains proved CMV antigen-specific in vitro.

Germline CDR1 SEHNR, CDR2 FQNEAQ (reference sequence). The CDR3 has 14 residues. Sequencing was performed on PBMCs. This chain links TRBV7-9 with TRBJ2-7, with D possibly matching TRBD1 (6 bases). The TCR was taken from a man over 45 in good health and CMV-seronegative. The chain's CDR3 is CSSSYAGASYEQYF. The CDR3 DNA reads as TGTTCCAGCAGCTATGCAGGGGCCTCCTACGAGCAGTACTTC.